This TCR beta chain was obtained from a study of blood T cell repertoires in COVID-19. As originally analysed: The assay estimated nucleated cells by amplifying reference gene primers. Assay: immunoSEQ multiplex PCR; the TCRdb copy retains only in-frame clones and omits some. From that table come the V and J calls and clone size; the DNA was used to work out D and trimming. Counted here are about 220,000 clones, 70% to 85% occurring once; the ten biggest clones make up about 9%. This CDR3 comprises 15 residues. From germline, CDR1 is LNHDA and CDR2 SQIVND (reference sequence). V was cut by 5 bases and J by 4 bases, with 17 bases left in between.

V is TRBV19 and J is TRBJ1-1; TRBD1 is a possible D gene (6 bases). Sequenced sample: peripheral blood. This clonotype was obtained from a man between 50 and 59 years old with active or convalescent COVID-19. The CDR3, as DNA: TGTGCCAGTAGTGGCTTAGGGGGTAGGGGCACTGAAGCTTTCTTT. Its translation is CASSGLGGRGTEAFF.